Each of the 17 T cell receptor beta chains below was sequenced from the same sample in a study of T-cell memory formation after mild COVID-19. MiXCR, applied by TCRdb to the 5' RACE reads, yields one record per CDR3 protein. The data contain 550,000 to 600,000 distinct CDR3 sequences, approximately 15% of them singletons. The specimen sequenced was PBMCs or a T cell subset sorted from them (not recorded which). Source of these receptors: an adult woman who had mild COVID-19 (a few samples of this study predate the infection). Cell type and time point are not known.

The table lists this clonotype with a few counts. Here the CDR3 DNA reads TGTGCCAGCAGCTTATCTAGCGGGCTCTACAATGAGCAGTTCTTC. Amino acid sequence: CASSLSSGLYNEQFF. The chain combines TRBV7-2 with TRBJ2-1; 8 bases align to TRBD2. Germline CDR1 and CDR2: SGHTA and FQGNSA. This CDR3 has 15 residues. The trim removed 2 bases at V and 3 bases at J, leaving 3 bases unmatched.

V and J are TRBV24-1 and TRBJ2-1; either TRBD1 or TRBD2 may fit D (5 bases each). Trimming pared 4 bases from V and 4 bases from J, leaving 16 bases between. CDR3 length: 16 amino acids. From germline, CDR1 is KGHDR and CDR2 SFDVKD. In nucleotides, the CDR3 is TGTGCCACCAGTGACCACGAAGGGACGGGATACAATGAGCAGTTCTTC. Translated: CATSDHEGTGYNEQFF.

The chain has TRBV11-1 and TRBJ1-2; 11 bases align to TRBD1. Germline V lookup: CDR1 SGHAT, CDR2 FQDESV (reference sequence). Losses at the gene ends were 5 bases for V and 3 bases for J; bases not matched to a gene: 8. The CDR3 loop spans 16 amino acids. As DNA, the CDR3 is TGTGCCAGCAGCGTAGTCCCGGGACAGGGGGACTATGGCTACACCTTC. This codes for CASSVVPGQGDYGYTF.

The chain recombines TRBV27 with TRBJ2-7, with 7 positions matching TRBD1. The length of the CDR3 is 17 residues. With 5 bases clipped from V and 5 bases from J, the junction kept 18 bases outside the gene matches. The germline CDR1 and CDR2 sequences are MNHEY and SMNVEV (reference sequence). Written as DNA, the CDR3 is TGTGCCAGCAGTACCGGGACAGAGCTCAACACATGGCACGAGCAGTACTTC. It encodes CASSTGTELNTWHEQYF.

The V gene is TRBV11-1, the J gene TRBJ2-1; TRBD2 matches 8 bases. The CDR3 sequence is 14 residues long. V trimming: 5 bases; J trimming: 5 bases; junction bases outside the gene matches: 5. CDR1 is SGHAT, CDR2 FQDESV, per germline (reference sequence). The CDR3: CASSQRTSHNEQFF. DNA for the CDR3: TGTGCCAGCAGCCAGCGGACTAGCCACAATGAGCAGTTCTTC.

This clonotype was seen repeatedly, ten times or more. V is TRBV29-1 and J is TRBJ1-1; perhaps TRBD1 as D (5 bases). The CDR3 spans 13 residues. V was trimmed by 5 bases and J by 1 base, leaving 11 bases between them. Germline V gene data show CDR1 as SQVTM and CDR2 as ANQGSEA. CDR3 DNA: TGCAGCGTTCTGTCAGGGACGAACACTGAAGCTTTCTTT. It codes for CSVLSGTNTEAFF.

This clonotype has more than one count but fewer than ten. CDR3 bases: TGTGCCAGCAGCCAAGGGCCCTCTCTTACGGGGAGCACAGATACGCAGTATTTT. Translated: CASSQGPSLTGSTDTQYF. The chain is built from TRBV3-1 and TRBJ2-3, with D maybe TRBD2 (5 bases). The CDR3 consists of 18 residues. From germline, CDR1 is LGHDT and CDR2 YNNKEL (reference sequence). V lost 1 base and J lost 0, with 17 bases in between.

The chain joins TRBV7-9 to TRBJ1-4; D is uncertain. Germline CDR1 SEHNR, CDR2 FQNEAQ (reference sequence). Deletions cut 0 bases from V and 3 bases from J, with 11 bases between. The CDR3 has 16 residues. The CDR3 is CASSLAMRGSNEKLFF. Here the CDR3 DNA reads TGTGCCAGCAGCTTAGCGATGAGAGGGTCTAATGAAAAACTGTTTTTT.

This clonotype was found many times. The chain employs TRBV3-1 and TRBJ2-3; 9 bases agree with TRBD1. Germline V gives CDR1 LGHDT, CDR2 YNNKEL (reference sequence). V was pared by 5 bases and J by 6 bases, with 9 bases of the junction left unmatched. The CDR3 length is 15 residues. The CDR3, as DNA: TGTGCCAGCAGCATACGGGACAGGGCGCACGATACGCAGTATTTT. Translated: CASSIRDRAHDTQYF.

This clonotype was counted between two and nine times. The DNA of the CDR3 is TGCGCCAGCAGCCAAGCGGGGGCCGCCGCCTACAATGAGCAGTTCTTC. This encodes CASSQAGAAAYNEQFF. The genes are TRBV4-3 and TRBJ2-1; D assignment may be TRBD1 or TRBD2 (6 bases each). Per germline, CDR1 LGHNA and CDR2 YSLEER. The CDR3 consists of 16 residues. Trimming took 1 base from V and 2 from J, leaving 12 bases between them.

The chain has TRBV19 and TRBJ1-3; weak D call: TRBD1 (6 bases). This CDR3 comprises 14 residues. Per germline, CDR1 LNHDA and CDR2 SQIVND (reference sequence). V lost 5 bases and J lost 4, with 12 bases in between. The CDR3, as DNA: TGTGCCAGTAGTGAACCGGGACAAGGAAACACCATATATTTT. This codes for CASSEPGQGNTIYF.

This chain links TRBV7-3 with TRBJ2-2; D is undetermined. The CDR3 loop spans 13 amino acids. V was cut by 4 bases and J by 4 bases, with 7 bases left in between. Germline V CDR1 and CDR2: SGHTA, FQGTGA. CDR3: CASSWSGTGELFF. Written as DNA, the CDR3 is TGTGCCAGCAGCTGGTCGGGCACCGGGGAGCTGTTTTTT.

The chain combines TRBV6-6 with TRBJ1-2; D is perhaps TRBD1 (6 bases). Germline-derived CDR1 and CDR2 are MNHNY and SVGAGI (reference sequence). V was trimmed by 5 bases and J by 2 bases, leaving 15 bases between them. There are 15 residues in the CDR3. The chain's CDR3 is CASSHPGRGNYGYTF. CDR3 bases: TGTGCCAGCAGTCACCCCGGCAGGGGAAACTATGGCTACACCTTC.

This clonotype has just a few counts. The chain joins TRBV27 to TRBJ2-7, with a tentative D call TRBD1 (6 bases). Trimming removed 3 bases from V and 5 bases from J, with 11 bases in between. The CDR3 covers 13 residues. Germline CDR1 is MNHEY and CDR2 is SMNVEV (reference sequence). CDR3 DNA: TGTGCCAGCAGTTTTCTGGACAGCCACGAGCAGTACTTC. It is translated as CASSFLDSHEQYF.

This clonotype was seen more than once but under ten times. This sequence joins TRBV12-3 or TRBV12-4 and TRBJ1-5; D unclear. V was shortened by 5 bases and J by 5 bases, with 13 bases between the two germline ends. CDR3 length: 14 residues. Here the CDR3 reads CASSRTPNHQPQHF. The CDR3 DNA reads TGTGCCAGCAGTCGGACCCCGAACCATCAGCCCCAGCATTTT.

This chain uses TRBV6-6 with TRBJ1-2; D is unclear. V was clipped by 0 bases and J by 4 bases, with 15 bases between them. The CDR3 runs 16 residues. Per the germline V gene, CDR1 is MNHNY and CDR2 is SVGAGI (reference sequence). The CDR3 spells CASSYSKNSGSYGYTF. The CDR3 nucleotides read TGTGCCAGCAGTTACTCGAAAAATTCCGGGAGCTATGGCTACACCTTC.

This rearrangement joins TRBV24-1 to TRBJ1-5; 10 bases agree with TRBD1. The CDR3 contains 16 residues. Trimming took 6 bases from V and 5 from J; bases not matched to a gene: 9. Germline V gives CDR1 KGHDR, CDR2 SFDVKD. CDR3 nucleotides: TGTGCCACCAGTAAGACAGGGGGCCGGTTCGATCAGCCCCAGCATTTT. It yields the protein CATSKTGGRFDQPQHF.